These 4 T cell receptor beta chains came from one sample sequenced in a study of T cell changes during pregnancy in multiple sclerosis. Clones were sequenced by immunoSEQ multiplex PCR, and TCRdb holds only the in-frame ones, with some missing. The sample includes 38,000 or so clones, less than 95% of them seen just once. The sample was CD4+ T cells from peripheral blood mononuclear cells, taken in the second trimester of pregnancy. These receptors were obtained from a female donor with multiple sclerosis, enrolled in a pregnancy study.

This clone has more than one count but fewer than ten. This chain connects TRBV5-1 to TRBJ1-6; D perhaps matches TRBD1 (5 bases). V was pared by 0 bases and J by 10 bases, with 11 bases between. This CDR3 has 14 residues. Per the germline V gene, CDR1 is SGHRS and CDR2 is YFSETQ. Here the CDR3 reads CASSLAGGGSPLHF. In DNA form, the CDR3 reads TGCGCCAGCAGCTTGGCCGGGGGGGGATCACCCCTCCACTTT.

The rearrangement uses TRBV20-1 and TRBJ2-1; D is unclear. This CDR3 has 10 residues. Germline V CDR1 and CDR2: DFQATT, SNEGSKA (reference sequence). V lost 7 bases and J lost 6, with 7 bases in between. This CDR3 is CSGVSNEQFF. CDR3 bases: TGCAGTGGCGTTTCCAATGAGCAGTTCTTC.

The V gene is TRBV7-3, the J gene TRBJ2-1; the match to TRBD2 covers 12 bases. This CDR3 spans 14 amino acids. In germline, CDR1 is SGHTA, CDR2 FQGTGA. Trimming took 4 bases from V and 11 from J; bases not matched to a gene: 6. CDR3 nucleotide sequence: TGTGCCAGCAGCTCCCGACTAGCGGGGGTGAAGCAGTTCTTC. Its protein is CASSSRLAGVKQFF.

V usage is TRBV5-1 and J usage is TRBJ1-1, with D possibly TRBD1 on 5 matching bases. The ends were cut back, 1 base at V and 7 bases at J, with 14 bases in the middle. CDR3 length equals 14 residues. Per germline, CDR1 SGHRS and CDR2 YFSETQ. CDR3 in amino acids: CASSLSRASGEAFF. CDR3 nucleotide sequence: TGCGCCAGCAGCTTGTCCAGGGCCAGTGGTGAAGCTTTCTTT.